This passage covers 30 T cell receptor beta chains from one sample sequenced in a study of cytomegalovirus exposure and HLA in healthy donors. Method: immunoSEQ multiplex PCR; TCRdb's copy keeps in-frame clones and lacks some. This table holds some 90,000 clones, roughly 96% found once. Sequencing was carried out using PBMCs. The receptor set was obtained from a man between 18 and 35 years old in good health and CMV-seronegative.

This rearrangement joins TRBV6-6 to TRBJ1-2; TRBD1 agrees at 7 bases. The CDR3 has 15 residues. CDR1 and CDR2 (germline): MNHNY, SVGAGI (reference sequence). V lost 0 bases, J lost 8 bases, and 9 bases stayed unmatched. The CDR3 loop reads CASSYSIEGAGGYTF. The CDR3 DNA reads TGTGCCAGCAGTTACTCGATTGAGGGGGCAGGAGGCTACACCTTC.

The genes are TRBV5-5 and TRBJ1-5, with D unresolved. Trimming removed 0 bases from V and 1 base from J, with 14 bases in between. The CDR3 consists of 17 residues. CDR1 and CDR2 from the germline V gene are SGHKS and YYEKEE (reference sequence). The CDR3 sequence: CASSLEPRLGSNQPQHF. CDR3 nucleotides: TGTGCCAGCAGCTTGGAGCCGAGATTGGGCAGCAATCAGCCCCAGCATTTT.

The chain uses TRBV5-5 and TRBJ1-2; a weak D match, TRBD1 (5 bases). This CDR3 region has 13 residues. Trimming removed 1 base at V and 6 bases at J, with 10 bases between. Per the germline V gene, CDR1 is SGHKS and CDR2 is YYEKEE (reference sequence). Here the CDR3 reads CASSLSRVNGYTF. The CDR3 DNA is TGTGCCAGCAGCTTGAGCAGGGTAAATGGCTACACCTTC. The variable domain in full, completed from reference TRBV5-5 and TRBJ1-2, reads DAGVTQSPTHLIKTRGQQVTLRCSPISGHKSVSWYQQVLGQGPQFIFQYYEKEERGRGNFPDRFSARQFPNYSSELNVNALLLGDSALYLCASSLSRVNGYTFGSGTRLTVV.

J is TRBJ1-2 and V is TRBV6-1; D might be TRBD1 (5 bases). The CDR3 length is 15 residues. Germline V gene sequence: CDR1 MNHNS, CDR2 SASEGT. The germline V and J ends were trimmed by 4 bases and 1 base, with 13 bases remaining between them. In DNA, the CDR3 is TGTGCCAGCAGTGCCCAGGGAATCCTTAACTATGGCTACACCTTC. It translates to CASSAQGILNYGYTF.

The chain uses TRBV19 and TRBJ1-2; 9 bases align to TRBD1. The CDR3 is 17 amino acids. The germline V gene has CDR1 LNHDA and CDR2 SQIVND (reference sequence). The J segment lost 8 bases and the V segment lost 4 bases, leaving 17 bases of the junction unmatched. The CDR3 nucleotides are TGTGCCAGTAGTAATACCCTCGACAGGGGGATATTTGAAGGCTACACCTTC. Translation: CASSNTLDRGIFEGYTF.

This chain links TRBV9 with TRBJ2-5, with 13 positions matching TRBD2. Germline values: CDR1 SGDLS, CDR2 YYNGEE. The CDR3 covers 16 residues. J gave up 4 bases and V 4 bases, and 7 bases lay outside the gene matches. For the CDR3, the DNA is TGTGCCAGCAGCCAAGGACTAGCGGGAGTTTCAGAGACCCAGTACTTC. This encodes CASSQGLAGVSETQYF.

This clone has only one observation. This sequence joins TRBV25-1 and TRBJ1-2; 7 bases align to TRBD1. This CDR3 comprises 10 residues. Germline CDR1 and CDR2: MGHDK and SYGVNS. Trimming at V came to 10 bases and at J to 8 bases, leaving 4 bases not matched to a gene. In nucleotides, the CDR3 is TGTGCCACTCAACAGGGGGGCTACACCTTC. It is translated as CATQQGGYTF.

The chain has TRBV21-1 and TRBJ1-2; the table gives TRBD1 as D, unverified against the DNA. TRBV21-1 is a pseudogene locus. The CDR3 is made up of 14 amino acids. CDR3 residues: CARLRTGGPYGYTF. CDR3 DNA sequence: TGTGCCAGACTTCGGACAGGGGGCCCCTATGGCTACACCTTC.

In its sample, this clone was seen once. This chain links TRBV7-9 with TRBJ2-2; maybe TRBD2 (6 bases). The CDR3 loop spans 15 amino acids. CDR1 is SEHNR, CDR2 FQNEAQ, per germline (reference sequence). V was cut by 5 bases and J by 0 bases, with 10 bases left in between. The CDR3 bases are TGTGCCAGCAGCCAGCGACTAGCGAACACCGGGGAGCTGTTTTTT. Its protein is CASSQRLANTGELFF.

V usage is TRBV5-1 and J usage is TRBJ2-1; D ambiguous. The CDR3 length is 16 residues. Germline loops: CDR1 SGHRS, CDR2 YFSETQ. The ends were cut back, 1 base at V and 0 bases at J, with 11 bases in the middle. CDR3 protein: CASSLIAESSYNEQFF. CDR3 in DNA: TGCGCCAGCAGCTTGATTGCGGAGAGCTCCTACAATGAGCAGTTCTTC. The variable domain in full, with the rest retrieved from reference TRBV5-1 and TRBJ2-1, is KAGVTQTPRYLIKTRGQQVTLSCSPISGHRSVSWYQQTPGQGLQFLFEYFSETQRNKGNFPGRFSGRQFSNSRSEMNVSTLELGDSALYLCASSLIAESSYNEQFFGPGTRLTVL.

The chain joins TRBV7-6 to TRBJ2-1; TRBD2 matches at 7 bases. V gave up 1 base and J gave up 10 bases; unmatched junction bases: 19. This CDR3 has 18 residues. CDR1 is SGHVS and CDR2 is FNYEAQ in the germline V gene. The CDR3 reads CASSLEMYAGETGVEQFF. The DNA of the CDR3 is TGTGCCAGCAGCTTAGAAATGTATGCGGGAGAAACGGGGGTGGAGCAGTTCTTC.

The rearrangement joins TRBV21-1 to TRBJ1-1; TRBD1, the table's D call, was not compared with the DNA. TRBV21-1 is labeled a pseudogene. The CDR3 length is 11 residues. DNA of the CDR3: TGTGCCACCCAAAGGGGTACTGAAGCTTTCTTT. Encoded protein: CATQRGTEAFF.

CDR3 nucleotides: TGTGCCAGCTCACCACGGGACAGGTTTCCCTACGAGCAGTACGTC. Its protein is CASSPRDRFPYEQYV. The chain has TRBV18 and TRBJ2-7; 8 bases fit TRBD1. CDR1 is KGHSH, CDR2 LQKENI, per germline. The length of the CDR3 is 15 residues. The V and J ends lost 1 base and 2 bases, in that order; junction bases with no gene match: 4.

A single count supports this clone. The chain links TRBV27 to TRBJ2-5; D may be TRBD2 (6 bases). The germline gives CDR1 MNHEY, CDR2 SMNVEV (reference sequence). The germline V and J ends were trimmed by 6 bases and 2 bases, with 16 bases remaining between them. The CDR3 contains 15 residues. CDR3 DNA: TGTGCCAGCAGCCGATGGGCGGGGCTACAAGAGACCCAGTACTTC. This codes for CASSRWAGLQETQYF.

This sequence joins TRBV11-1 and TRBJ2-7; possibly TRBD1 for D (5 bases). Germline V gives CDR1 SGHAT, CDR2 FQDESV (reference sequence). Trimming stripped 5 bases from V and 5 bases from J, with 16 bases between. The CDR3 contains 14 residues. The CDR3, as DNA: TGTGCCAGCAGCGGATTAATCAGGGCCCACGAGCAGTACTTC. Protein product: CASSGLIRAHEQYF.

This CDR3 is CASSVALSLQGLLYQETQYF. Written as DNA, the CDR3 is TGTGCCAGCAGTGTAGCATTATCGTTACAGGGGCTCTTGTACCAAGAGACCCAGTACTTC. J is TRBJ2-5 and V is TRBV2, with 7 bases lining up with TRBD1. CDR3 length: 20 residues. Germline values: CDR1 SNHLY, CDR2 FYNNEI. The J segment lost 0 bases and the V segment lost 4 bases, leaving 20 bases of the junction unmatched.

The genes are TRBV12-5 and TRBJ2-3, with TRBD2 matching over 12 bases. The J segment lost 3 bases and the V segment lost 1 base, leaving 5 bases of the junction unmatched. The germline gives CDR1 LGHNT, CDR2 FRNRAP. The length of the CDR3 is 17 residues. CDR3 residues: CASGLGRLAGATDTQYF. CDR3 coding DNA: TGTGCTAGTGGTTTGGGGCGACTAGCGGGAGCAACAGATACGCAGTATTTT.

The chain couples TRBV15 to TRBJ1-2; possibly TRBD1 for D (5 bases). This CDR3 is 13 amino acids long. CDR1 and CDR2 (germline): LNHNV, YYDKDF (reference sequence). The germline V and J ends were trimmed by 1 base and 8 bases, with 11 bases remaining between them. For the CDR3, the DNA is TGTGCCACCAGCAGAGCACAGGCCCGAGGCTACACCTTC. Translation: CATSRAQARGYTF. The full variable domain, its missing parts supplied by reference TRBV15 and TRBJ1-2, is DAMVIQNPRYQVTQFGKPVTLSCSQTLNHNVMYWYQQKSSQAPKLLFHYYDKDFNNEADTPDNFQSRRPNTSFCFLDIRSPGLGDTAMYLCATSRAQARGYTFGSGTRLTVV.

This chain joins TRBV5-8 and TRBJ1-3; D not certain. The V and J ends lost 6 bases and 0 bases respectively, with 13 bases between them. This CDR3 has 15 amino acids. Germline CDR1 and CDR2: SGHTS and YDEGEE. The CDR3 sequence: CASILLRGSGNTIYF. CDR3 in DNA: TGTGCCAGCATATTGCTTCGGGGCTCTGGAAACACCATATATTTT.

V is TRBV5-6 and J is TRBJ2-2; weak D call: TRBD2 (5 bases). Germline V gene data show CDR1 as SGHDT and CDR2 as YYEEEE. This CDR3 region has 14 residues. Between the trimmed V and J ends, which lost 4 bases and 1 base, there was a span of 8 bases. CDR3 coding DNA: TGTGCCAGCAGCCGGGATATGAACACCGGGGAGCTGTTTTTT. Protein product: CASSRDMNTGELFF. Full variable domain (missing parts from reference TRBV5-6 and TRBJ2-2): DAGVTQSPTHLIKTRGQQVTLRCSPKSGHDTVSWYQQALGQGPQFIFQYYEEEERQRGNFPDRFSGHQFPNYSSELNVNALLLGDSALYLCASSRDMNTGELFFGEGSRLTVL.

This clone was found once. This rearrangement joins TRBV5-1 to TRBJ1-1; the D gene is possibly TRBD1 (5 bases). The germline V gene encodes CDR1 SGHRS and CDR2 YFSETQ. The V gene lost 8 bases and the J gene lost 1 base, with 18 bases spanning the gap. The CDR3 consists of 15 residues. The CDR3 nucleotides read TGCGCCAGTTCCCGAACAGGAGCGGGGAACACTGAAGCTTTCTTT. Its protein is CASSRTGAGNTEAFF.

V and J are TRBV5-1 and TRBJ2-5, with 11 positions matching TRBD2. CDR1 is SGHRS and CDR2 is YFSETQ in the germline V gene. The CDR3 runs to 16 residues. The V and J ends lost 4 bases and 1 base, in that order; junction bases with no gene match: 6. CDR3 sequence reads: CASSSLAGGLQETQYF. In DNA, the CDR3 is TGCGCCAGCAGCAGTCTAGCGGGAGGCCTCCAAGAGACCCAGTACTTC. Based on the CDR3 plus reference TRBV5-1 and TRBJ2-5, the full variable domain is KAGVTQTPRYLIKTRGQQVTLSCSPISGHRSVSWYQQTPGQGLQFLFEYFSETQRNKGNFPGRFSGRQFSNSRSEMNVSTLELGDSALYLCASSSLAGGLQETQYFGPGTRLLVL.

This sequence joins TRBV28 and TRBJ1-2; D not certain. Germline V lookup: CDR1 MDHEN, CDR2 SYDVKM. Trimming stripped 3 bases from V and 8 bases from J, with 10 bases between. CDR3 size: 12 residues. CDR3 amino acids: CASSFGSVGYTF. The CDR3 DNA sequence: TGTGCCAGCAGTTTTGGTTCGGTCGGCTACACCTTC.

This clone was found once. V usage is TRBV28 and J usage is TRBJ1-5, with D uncertain. V dropped 6 bases and J dropped 0 bases, with 15 bases sitting between them. Germline V lookup: CDR1 MDHEN, CDR2 SYDVKM. The CDR3 sequence is 16 residues long. The CDR3: CASRKRLEGSNQPQHF. CDR3 nucleotide sequence: TGTGCCAGCAGGAAGCGACTAGAGGGTAGCAATCAGCCCCAGCATTTT.

The V gene is TRBV19, the J gene TRBJ1-1; 8 bases are a match to TRBD1. The trim removed 6 bases at V and 4 bases at J, leaving 10 bases unmatched. Germline lookup yields CDR1 LNHDA and CDR2 SQIVND (reference sequence). This CDR3 has 15 amino acids. CDR3: CASRWTQGAGTEAFF. DNA for the CDR3: TGTGCCAGTAGATGGACCCAGGGGGCCGGCACTGAAGCTTTCTTT.

The chain carries TRBV6-5 and TRBJ1-5; D call uncertain. Germline V lookup: CDR1 MNHEY, CDR2 SVGAGI. V was pared by 6 bases and J by 0 bases, with 9 bases between. The CDR3 loop spans 14 amino acids. For the CDR3, the DNA is TGTGCCAGCAGACGACACAATAGCAATCAGCCCCAGCATTTT. As protein: CASRRHNSNQPQHF.

The chain combines TRBV2 with TRBJ1-5; 8 nucleotides match TRBD1. CDR3 size: 14 residues. The V and J ends lost 6 bases and 6 bases, in that order; junction bases with no gene match: 7. Germline V gene data show CDR1 as SNHLY and CDR2 as FYNNEI. The CDR3 nucleotides are TGTGCCAGCAGGGCACAGGGGGGTGGTCAGCCCCAGCATTTT. Translating it yields CASRAQGGGQPQHF.

The CDR3 protein is CASSLGDRANEQYF. In DNA form, the CDR3 reads TGCGCCAGCAGCTTGGGGGACAGGGCTAACGAGCAGTACTTC. The V and J genes are TRBV5-1 and TRBJ2-7; 9 nucleotides align to TRBD1. Losses at the gene ends were 0 bases for V and 5 bases for J; bases not matched to a gene: 3. Germline-derived CDR1 and CDR2 are SGHRS and YFSETQ. CDR3 size: 14 residues.

The rearrangement joins TRBV14 to TRBJ1-2; 10 bases align to TRBD1. V gave up 4 bases and J gave up 5 bases; unmatched junction bases: 13. In germline, CDR1 is SGHDN, CDR2 FVKESK. The CDR3 length is 17 residues. The chain's CDR3 is CASSLGIRDRGLYGYTF. The DNA for the CDR3 is TGTGCCAGCAGCCTAGGCATCCGGGACAGGGGATTATATGGCTACACCTTC.

This rearrangement joins TRBV7-9 to TRBJ2-3; D unclear. V was pared by 8 bases and J by 3 bases, with 12 bases between. There are 13 residues in the CDR3. Germline loops: CDR1 SEHNR, CDR2 FQNEAQ (reference sequence). The DNA for the CDR3 is TGTGCCAGCGGCCCTGGGCTGACAGATACGCAGTATTTT. Encoded protein: CASGPGLTDTQYF.